The 7 T cell receptor beta chains below all came from one sample that was sequenced in a study of shared clonotypes between healthy human individuals (dated by TCRdb to about 2020). Receptors were amplified or captured by the immunoSEQ multiplex PCR assay. Held by TCRdb, this immuneACCESS table contains in-frame sequences only and omits some clones. Under half of the omission traces to an unresolved V gene where checked; the cause of the rest is unknown. The sample table lists hundreds of thousands of clones, about three quarters of them with a count of one. The ten most abundant clones make up around 2% of the sample. Sample: memory CD4+ T cells sorted from blood. The cell subset or site label on this specimen signifies: CD45RA-negative fraction. These receptors were taken from a woman aged 25 to 39 in good health.

A note on this clone: Other nucleotide sequences in the sample specify the same CDR3. The V gene is TRBV5-1, the J gene TRBJ2-1; no clear D gene. The germline CDR1 and CDR2 sequences are SGHRS and YFSETQ. Trimming left V 0 bases short and J 0 bases short, with 7 bases between. This CDR3 spans 15 amino acids. In DNA, the CDR3 is TGCGCCAGCAGCTTGGACGTTAGCTCCTACAATGAGCAGTTCTTC. Encoded protein: CASSLDVSSYNEQFF.

The rearrangement uses TRBV7-9 and TRBJ1-4; weak D call: TRBD1 (6 bases). Trimming shortened V by 1 base and J by 5 bases, and 11 bases separated the two germline ends. CDR1 is SEHNR, CDR2 FQNEAQ, per germline (reference sequence). The CDR3 loop spans 15 amino acids. CDR3 coding DNA: TGTGCCAGCAGCTTAGTACAGGGCGTCAATGAAAAACTGTTTTTT. This translates into CASSLVQGVNEKLFF. The full variable domain, completed using reference TRBV7-9 and TRBJ1-4, is DTGVSQNPRHKITKRGQNVTFRCDPISEHNRLYWYRQTLGQGPEFLTYFQNEAQLEKSRLLSDRFSAERPKGSFSTLEIQRTEQGDSAMYLCASSLVQGVNEKLFFGSGTQLSVL.

This clone was counted only a few times. The chain joins TRBV18 to TRBJ1-5; TRBD1 agrees at 7 bases. The germline V gene encodes CDR1 KGHSH and CDR2 LQKENI. The CDR3 is 14 residues long. Trimming removed 0 bases from V and 6 bases from J; junction bases left unmatched: 2. The chain's CDR3 is CASSPPTGRQPQHF. CDR3 DNA: TGTGCCAGCTCACCACCGACAGGGCGTCAGCCCCAGCATTTT.

With respect to this clone: A read error may be the cause here, since a much bigger clone is one base away. CDR3 nucleotide sequence: TGTGCCAGCAGTCCCACAGTGAACACTGAAGCTTTCTTT. This sequence encodes CASSPTVNTEAFF. The chain carries TRBV28 and TRBJ1-1; D not certain. The germline V gene has CDR1 MDHEN and CDR2 SYDVKM. V was shortened by 5 bases and J by 0 bases, with 7 bases between the two germline ends. This CDR3 comprises 13 residues.

The chain recombines TRBV5-1 with TRBJ2-3, with D unresolved. Germline V gives CDR1 SGHRS, CDR2 YFSETQ. This CDR3 is 15 amino acids long. V was shortened by 0 bases and J by 0 bases, with 8 bases between the two germline ends. Here the CDR3 DNA reads TGCGCCAGCAGCTTGGCCCTAGATAGCACAGATACGCAGTATTTT. This gives the protein CASSLALDSTDTQYF.

V is TRBV5-1 and J is TRBJ2-7, with D possibly being TRBD1 or TRBD2 (5 bases each). Germline lookup yields CDR1 SGHRS and CDR2 YFSETQ. V was trimmed by 4 bases and J by 4 bases, leaving 21 bases between them. The CDR3 has 16 amino acids. The DNA for the CDR3 is TGCGCCAGCAGCCCCCGTGAGGGGTTGAGGGCTTACGAGCAGTACTTC. Amino acids: CASSPREGLRAYEQYF.

This clone was counted a few times. The chain is built from TRBV6-6 and TRBJ2-2; 8 nucleotides match TRBD1. The CDR3 is 14 amino acids. Germline CDR1 MNHNY, CDR2 SVGAGI (reference sequence). The trim removed 6 bases at V and 5 bases at J, leaving 5 bases unmatched. The CDR3 coding sequence is TGTGCCAGCAGAGAAGACAGGGGAACCGGGGAGCTGTTTTTT. It translates to CASREDRGTGELFF.